The TCR beta chain described here comes from a study of beta chain features in type 1 diabetes. This CDR3 is 15 amino acids long. Trimming shortened V by 5 bases and J by 1 base, and 12 bases separated the two germline ends. In germline, CDR1 is SGHNT, CDR2 YYREEE (reference sequence). Of the isolated RNA, all was reverse transcribed, and so the sequenced material was expressed TCRB transcripts. Measured with immunoSEQ multiplex PCR; TCRdb has only the in-frame clones, and not every one. The sample has about 110,000 clones, approximately 37% seen once. Points on this clone: What it binds is not known.

Notes on the study in general: Type 1 diabetes patients had TCRB CDR3s that were shorter (moderately but significantly so) in all four CD4+ subsets.

The rearrangement uses TRBV5-4 and TRBJ2-2; a weak D match, TRBD2 (7 bases). This TCR was sampled from a woman aged 18 to 35 in good health. Input material: stem cell memory CD4+ T cells from blood. The CDR3 nucleotides are TGTGCCAGCAGTTCAAGGGGGGGGAACACCGGGGAGCTGTTTTTT. This codes for CASSSRGGNTGELFF.